This T cell receptor beta chain was sequenced during a study of T cells in localized non-small cell lung cancer. General observations from the study: Adjacent uninvolved lung tissue had the highest T cell clonality, exceeding tumor.

This CDR3 region has 15 residues. Germline CDR1 reads SGHTA; CDR2 reads FQGNSA. V lost 3 bases and J lost 8, with 16 bases in between. Details on this clone: Its antigen remains unknown.

Method: immunoSEQ multiplex PCR; TCRdb's copy keeps in-frame clones and lacks some. The data hold about 35,000 clones, with around 93% observed a single time. Here the sequenced sample was peripheral blood mononuclear cells, taken before any cancer treatment. This sequence was found in a female donor of 60 years or more with stage II lung adenocarcinoma. V gene TRBV7-2 combines with J gene TRBJ1-4; weak D call: TRBD1 (5 bases). CDR3 in DNA: TGTGCCAGCAGCTTGAGGGCCAGGGCCGGGGAAAAACTGTTTTTT. As protein: CASSLRARAGEKLFF. The complete variable domain, with remaining parts taken from reference TRBV7-2 and TRBJ1-4, reads GAGVSQSPSNKVTEKGKDVELRCDPISGHTALYWYRQSLGQGLEFLIYFQGNSAPDKSGLPSDRFSAERTGGSVSTLTIQRTQQEDSAVYLCASSLRARAGEKLFFGSGTQLSVL.